This T cell receptor (beta chain) was sequenced for a study of blood T cell repertoires in COVID-19. CDR1 is SGHRS and CDR2 is YFSETQ in the germline V gene. Trimming left V 0 bases short and J 9 bases short, with 16 bases between. This CDR3 has 16 amino acids. Measured with immunoSEQ multiplex PCR; TCRdb has only the in-frame clones, and not every one. Of 200,000 to 250,000 clones in the sample, around 80% were seen once. Sequencing used PBMCs or T cells enriched from blood (not recorded which). The clonotype comes from a man in his 60s who had recovered from COVID-19. V usage is TRBV5-1 and J usage is TRBJ1-6; D remains ambiguous. The CDR3 reads CASSLASGRRASPLHF. The DNA for the CDR3 is TGCGCCAGCAGCTTGGCCTCCGGCAGGAGGGCTTCACCCCTCCACTTT.